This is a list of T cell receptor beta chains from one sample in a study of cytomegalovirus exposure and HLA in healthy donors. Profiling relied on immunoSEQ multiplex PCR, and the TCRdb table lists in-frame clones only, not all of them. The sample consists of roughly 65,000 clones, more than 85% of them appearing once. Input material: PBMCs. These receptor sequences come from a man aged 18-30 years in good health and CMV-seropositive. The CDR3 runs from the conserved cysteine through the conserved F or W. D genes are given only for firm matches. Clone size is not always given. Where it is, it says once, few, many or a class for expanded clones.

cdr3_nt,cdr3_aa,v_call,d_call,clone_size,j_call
TGTGCCAGCAGCTCTCAGGGGGTGAACACCGGGGAGCTGTTTTTT,CASSSQGVNTGELFF,TRBV7-9,TRBD1,NA,TRBJ2-2
TGTGCCAGCAGCCTTCCTCACCCCCAAGCGGGAGTAGGAAATGAGCAGTTCTTC,CASSLPHPQAGVGNEQFF,TRBV7-8,TRBD2,NA,TRBJ2-1
TGTGCCAGCAGTCTCCTGGGGGTAGCGGGGCCCTCCTACGAGCAGTACTTC,CASSLLGVAGPSYEQYF,TRBV27,TRBD2,NA,TRBJ2-7
TGCAGCGTCACCCTAGCGGGAAGGGTAAGGAATGAGCAGTTCTTC,CSVTLAGRVRNEQFF,TRBV29-1,TRBD2,NA,TRBJ2-1
TGTGCCTGGGAGAGACAGAAAAACACTGAAGCTTTCTTT,CAWERQKNTEAFF,TRBV30,NA,NA,TRBJ1-1
TGTGCCAGCAGTTCCCCCCCACTAGCGGGACCCATTTTGGAGCAGTACTTC,CASSSPPLAGPILEQYF,TRBV27,TRBD2,NA,TRBJ2-7
TGTGCCAGCAGCGGACAGGGGGTGTATGAGCAGTTCTTC,CASSGQGVYEQFF,TRBV7-3,TRBD1,NA,TRBJ2-1
TGTGCCAGCAGCCAAGAGCGAGGGACTAGCCGGACAGATACGCAGTATTTT,CASSQERGTSRTDTQYF,TRBV4-2,TRBD2,NA,TRBJ2-3
TGTGCCATCTCGACTAGCGGGAACTACGAGCAGTACTTC,CAISTSGNYEQYF,TRBV10-3,TRBD2,NA,TRBJ2-7
TGTGCCAGCAGCGTCCTCGCACTAGATACGCAGTATTTT,CASSVLALDTQYF,TRBV9,NA,NA,TRBJ2-3
TGTGCCAGCAGAAATAGCGGGAGGTCGGGGGGAGAGACCCAGTACTTC,CASRNSGRSGGETQYF,TRBV7-2,TRBD2,NA,TRBJ2-5
TGCGCCAGCAGTGATAGCGGGAGTGGGTATGAGCAGTTCTTC,CASSDSGSGYEQFF,TRBV10-2,TRBD2,large,TRBJ2-1
TGTGCCAGCAGCGCCCAGGGGGGTACCTACAATGAGCAGTTCTTC,CASSAQGGTYNEQFF,TRBV9,NA,NA,TRBJ2-1
TGCGCCAGCAGCGCAGGACTCTCTGGGGCCAACGTCCTGACTTTC,CASSAGLSGANVLTF,TRBV5-1,NA,once,TRBJ2-6
TGTGCCATCAGTGAGTCGATAGCGGGAGGGGGTTACAATGAGCAGTTCTTC,CAISESIAGGGYNEQFF,TRBV10-3,TRBD2,NA,TRBJ2-1
TGTGCCAGCAAGGACCCGGGACTAGCGGGAAATGAGCAGTTCTTC,CASKDPGLAGNEQFF,TRBV6-1,TRBD2,NA,TRBJ2-1
TGTGCCAGCAGCTTAGAGGGGGGACTTAATGAAAAACTGTTTTTT,CASSLEGGLNEKLFF,TRBV11-2,NA,NA,TRBJ1-4
TGTGCCTGGAGCCGCTATGCAACCGGGAGTCGGTCCTACGAGCAGTACTTC,CAWSRYATGSRSYEQYF,TRBV30,NA,NA,TRBJ2-7
TGTGCCAGCAGTACCATAGCGGGAGGGCCTTACGAGCAGTACTTC,CASSTIAGGPYEQYF,TRBV6-5,TRBD2,NA,TRBJ2-7
TGTGCCAGCAGCGTAGTATCTAGCGGGAGTTTTGATACGCAGTATTTT,CASSVVSSGSFDTQYF,TRBV9,TRBD2,NA,TRBJ2-3
TGCGCCAGCAGCCAAGGGGCGGGATTGTACGAGCAGTACTTC,CASSQGAGLYEQYF,TRBV4-1,NA,few,TRBJ2-7
TGTGCCAGCAGCTTTCTTATATTGGGACAGAACAATGAGCAGTTCTTC,CASSFLILGQNNEQFF,TRBV7-9,TRBD1,NA,TRBJ2-1
TGTGCCAGCAGCTCCCCGGAACCGGGACTGCAAGAGACCCAGTACTTC,CASSSPEPGLQETQYF,TRBV13,NA,once,TRBJ2-5
TGTGCCAGCGAGCCCCGGGAGCGGGAGGGGGGCAATGAGCAGTTCTTC,CASEPREREGGNEQFF,TRBV28,TRBD2,NA,TRBJ2-1
TGTGCCAGCCGGGGGGGGGACCAAGAGACCCAGTACTTC,CASRGGDQETQYF,TRBV6-5,TRBD2,NA,TRBJ2-5
TGTGCCAGCAGTGAAGTCGGGACAGGGCGTTTTCCCCAGTACTTC,CASSEVGTGRFPQYF,TRBV6-1,TRBD1,NA,TRBJ2-5
TGTGCCAGCAGCTTAGATTTGTGGGTTGGGGGCGCCGAGAATGAGCAGTTCTTC,CASSLDLWVGGAENEQFF,TRBV11-2,NA,NA,TRBJ2-1
TGTGCCACGTACCAGGGGATCACTGAAGCTTTCTTT,CATYQGITEAFF,TRBV10-3,NA,once,TRBJ1-1